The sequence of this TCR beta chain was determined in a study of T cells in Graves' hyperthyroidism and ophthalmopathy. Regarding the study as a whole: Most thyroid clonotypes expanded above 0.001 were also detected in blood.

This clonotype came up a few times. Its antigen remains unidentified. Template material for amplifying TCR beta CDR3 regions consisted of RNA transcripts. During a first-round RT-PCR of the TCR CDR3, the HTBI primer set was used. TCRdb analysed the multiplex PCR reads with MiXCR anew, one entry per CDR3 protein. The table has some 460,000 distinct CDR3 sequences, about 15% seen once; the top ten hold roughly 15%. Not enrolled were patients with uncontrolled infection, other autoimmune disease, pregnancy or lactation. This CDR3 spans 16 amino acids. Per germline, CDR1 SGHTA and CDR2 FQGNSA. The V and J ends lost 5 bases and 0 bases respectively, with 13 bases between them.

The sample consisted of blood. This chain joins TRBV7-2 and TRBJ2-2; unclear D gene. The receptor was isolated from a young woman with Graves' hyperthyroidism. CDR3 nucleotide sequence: TGTGCCAGCAGCCCCCTTGCCTGGACGAACACCGGGGAGCTGTTTTTT. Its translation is CASSPLAWTNTGELFF.